This TCR beta chain is from a study of tumor and adjacent non-tumor tissue in lung cancer. CDR3 length: 14 amino acids. Germline CDR1 reads MNHEY; CDR2 reads SVGAGI. TCRbeta libraries were built with three rounds of nested PCR, modified from ARM-PCR. TCRdb independently ran MiXCR on the multiplex PCR reads; one entry per CDR3 protein. The table includes 85,000 to 130,000 distinct CDR3 sequences, about 60% detected once. The template was RNA from unsorted bulk tissue. The normal lung tissue was taken more than 3 cm from the tumor edge. Newly diagnosed lung cancer patients had thoracic surgery in China, August–November 2014, without prior chemotherapy. This clonotype was observed a few times. The CDR3 does not close with the conserved phenylalanine or tryptophan, likely indicating a read error.

The origin of this receptor is a man aged 25 to 40 with non-small cell lung cancer. The gene calls are TRBV6-5 and TRBJ2-3; tentatively, D is TRBD2 (6 bases). The sequenced sample consisted of distant non-tumor lung tissue. The CDR3 reads CASCYQGSGDTQYY. The CDR3 DNA reads TGTGCCAGCTGTTATCAAGGGTCGGGGGACACGCAGTATTAT.